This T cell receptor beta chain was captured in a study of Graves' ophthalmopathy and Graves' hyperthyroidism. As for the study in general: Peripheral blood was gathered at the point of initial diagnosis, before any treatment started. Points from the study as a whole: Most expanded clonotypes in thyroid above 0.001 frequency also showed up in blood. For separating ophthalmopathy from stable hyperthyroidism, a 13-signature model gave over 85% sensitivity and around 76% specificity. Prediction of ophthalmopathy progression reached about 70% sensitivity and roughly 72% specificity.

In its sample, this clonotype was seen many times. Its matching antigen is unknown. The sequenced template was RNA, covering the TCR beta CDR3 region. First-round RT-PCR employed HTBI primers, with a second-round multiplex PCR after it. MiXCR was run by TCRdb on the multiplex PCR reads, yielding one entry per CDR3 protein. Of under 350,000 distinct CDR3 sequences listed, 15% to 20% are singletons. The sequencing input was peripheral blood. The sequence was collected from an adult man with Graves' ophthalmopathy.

The CDR3 DNA is TGTGCCAGCAGCCAAACATCCGGGACTAGCGCGTCCTACGAGCAGTACTTC. Its translation: CASSQTSGTSASYEQYF. The chain links TRBV3-1 to TRBJ2-7; 10 bases map to TRBD2. Trimming at V came to 2 bases and at J to 1 base, leaving 8 bases not matched to a gene. Per the germline V gene, CDR1 is LGHDT and CDR2 is YNNKEL (reference sequence). The CDR3 loop spans 17 amino acids.